This T cell receptor (beta chain) is from a study of T cell responses to AZD1222 COVID-19 vaccine (TCRdb year 2021). Regarding the complete study: TCR sequencing covered over 230 trial participants: about 210 given two doses of AZD1222 and about 26 given two doses of MenACWY control vaccine. Trial participants were enrolled by age into 18-55, 56-69 and 70-plus year subgroups, with about 150, 28 and 57 TCR-sequenced participants respectively. What the work shows at the level of the full study, not this receptor alone: The vaccine-associated CD4 TCRs covered the entire spike protein, and the dominant responses fell in regions 160-218 and 743-854. Nearly half of unique spike-specific TCRs reportedly recognized epitopes outside regions mutated in the B.1.351 and B.1.1.7 variants. Participants were mostly white British and included more females than males, and it was suggested by the authors that clonal diversity may have been underestimated. Spike-specific TCR breadth and depth rose significantly after two AZD1222 doses compared with day 0 and with MenACWY recipients. Only five or six AZD1222 recipients were SARS-CoV-2 seropositive at baseline, limiting conclusions about previously exposed vaccinees. The 56-69-year group was small, and its depth increase did not reach significance, likely because of low power. No day 14 peak-response samples were available, so repertoires were characterized only after the peak T cell response.

Comments on this clone: Its antigen is currently not known. No base quality information exists; no much larger clone differs at one position.

The time point label, as the study defines it: about 28 days (+/-7) after the second vaccine dose. Because spike-specific TCR depth and breadth did not differ between the two schedules, AZD1222 recipients who got a second dose at roughly 4 weeks were pooled with those who got a second dose at roughly 12 weeks. Vaccinee samples were obtained from the UK trials COV001 and COV002, which included a single-blind randomized controlled phase 2/3 trial of AZD1222 (ChAdOx1 nCoV-19) in healthy adults. For TCRbeta chain sequencing, PBMC samples were collected from trial participants at day 0 and at day 28 after the second dose. The CDR3 regions of human TCRbeta chains were analyzed by immunosequencing. The authors' pipeline ran thus. TCRs in the repertoires were compared against a reference library of SARS-CoV-2-specific TCRs that had been generated with the MIRA antigen-specificity platform. Breadth was defined as the fraction of unique TCRs that were SARS-CoV-2-associated, and depth was defined as the fraction of total T cells that were SARS-CoV-2-associated. Each spike-specific TCR was assigned to its reactive spike region and to a CD4 or CD8 class using the MIRA data. Log10-transformed breadth and depth values were compared by one-way ANOVA with Sidak's multiple comparisons tests. In TCRdb, the immuneACCESS table is reduced to in-frame sequences with V and J assigned. These tables do not hold every clone; where another copy was compared, an unresolved V gene accounts for under half, and the others remain unexplained. The V and J calls and clone size come from that table; D and trimming were worked out from the DNA. This sample is represented by some 84,000 clones; 80% to 90% of them were singletons. Clones ranked in the top ten supply roughly an eighth of the sample.

The CDR3 goes from the cysteine to the phenylalanine over 15 residues. CDR3 DNA is the only sequence kept; it has 45 bases, read in frame from the first base. CDR1 and CDR2 are drawn from the germline V gene: MDHEN, SYDVKM. Relative to germline, V is 5 bases shorter and J is 7 bases shorter, with 18 bases between their ends. The chain uses TRBV28 and TRBJ2-1; the D gene is tentatively TRBD1 or TRBD2, each matching 5 bases. Sequencing was performed on peripheral blood, taken 28 days after the second AZD1222 dose. This receptor was obtained from an adult who received the AZD1222 COVID-19 vaccine. The DNA is TGTGCCAGCAGTACCCTTAGAGGGGCGACGAATGAGCAGTTCTTC. Its product reads: CASSTLRGATNEQFF.